The sequence of this TCR beta chain was determined in a study of beta chain features in type 1 diabetes. Expressed TCRB transcripts got sequenced, as all isolated RNA was reverse transcribed. TCRdb's table, derived via immunoSEQ multiplex PCR, lists solely in-frame clones and lacks some. This table has 160,000 or so clones, around 8.3% appearing once. Study findings and constraints: All four CD4+ subsets of Type 1 diabetes patients contained TCRB CDR3s that were moderately but significantly shorter. Sampled from patients, naive, central memory and Treg TCRB repertoires appeared more similar than those sampled from healthy donors.

This clone was picked up a small number of times. The antigen remains undetermined. The TCR comes from a woman younger than 30 with type 1 diabetes. Material: central memory CD4+ T cells from blood.

In nucleotides, the CDR3 is TGTGCCAGCAGGGACCAAGGACAGGGAGTTTATCAGCCCCAGCATTTT. Its protein product is CASRDQGQGVYQPQHF. The rearrangement joins TRBV2 to TRBJ1-5; 8 nucleotides agree with TRBD1. Germline CDR1 and CDR2: SNHLY and FYNNEI. CDR3 length: 16 residues. The J segment lost 5 bases and the V segment lost 6 bases, leaving 12 bases of the junction unmatched. The full variable domain, in which reference TRBV2 and TRBJ1-5 provide the parts outside the CDR3, is EPEVTQTPSHQVTQMGQEVILRCVPISNHLYFYWYRQILGQKVEFLVSFYNNEISEKSEIFDDQFSVERPDGSNFTLKIRSTKLEDSAMYFCASRDQGQGVYQPQHFGDGTRLSIL.